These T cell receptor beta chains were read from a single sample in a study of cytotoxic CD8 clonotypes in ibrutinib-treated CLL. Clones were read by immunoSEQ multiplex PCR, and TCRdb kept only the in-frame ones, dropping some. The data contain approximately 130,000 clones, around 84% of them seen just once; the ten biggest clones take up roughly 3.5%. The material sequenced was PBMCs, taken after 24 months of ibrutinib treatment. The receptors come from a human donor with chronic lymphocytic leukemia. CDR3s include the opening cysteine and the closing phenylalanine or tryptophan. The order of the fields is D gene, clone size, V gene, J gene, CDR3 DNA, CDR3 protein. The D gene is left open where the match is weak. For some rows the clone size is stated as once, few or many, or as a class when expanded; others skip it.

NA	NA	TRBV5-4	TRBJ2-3	TGTGCCAGCAGCCCGACCGTGGGCACAGATACGCAGTATTTT	CASSPTVGTDTQYF
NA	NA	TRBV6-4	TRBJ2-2	TGTGCCAGCAGCAGGGACTCCATGAACACCGGGGAGCTGTTTTTT	CASSRDSMNTGELFF
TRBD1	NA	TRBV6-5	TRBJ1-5	TGTGCCAGCAGTTACAGGGGGCGAGGCAATCAGCCCCAGCATTTT	CASSYRGRGNQPQHF
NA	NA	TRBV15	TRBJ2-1	TGTGCCACCAGCAGCCCAACGGCAGGGCTCAATGAGCAGTTCTTC	CATSSPTAGLNEQFF
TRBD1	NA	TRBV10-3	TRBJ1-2	TGTGCCATCAGTGAGCCAGGGGGCGTCTTAGGCTACACCTTC	CAISEPGGVLGYTF
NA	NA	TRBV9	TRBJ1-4	TGTGCCAGCAGCGTAGAGGCTGGGGCAGGGGATACTAATAATGAAAAACTGTTTTTT	CASSVEAGAGDTNNEKLFF
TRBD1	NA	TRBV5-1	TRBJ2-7	TGCGCCAGCAGCTTTAGAGGACAGGTAAACGAGCAGTACTTC	CASSFRGQVNEQYF
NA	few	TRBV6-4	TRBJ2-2	TGTGCCAGCAGTGAAGGGGGGTTGACCGGGGAGCTGTTTTTT	CASSEGGLTGELFF
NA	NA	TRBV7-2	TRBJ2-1	TGTGCCAGCAGCTTATGGCAGGGCCGATACAATGAGCAGTTCTTC	CASSLWQGRYNEQFF
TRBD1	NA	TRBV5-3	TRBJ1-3	TGTGCCAGAAGTTTAGACAGGGGCTCTGGAAACACCATATATTTT	CARSLDRGSGNTIYF
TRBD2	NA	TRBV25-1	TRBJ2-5	TGTGCCAGCAGTGAGCCGGGGGGATACCAAGAGACCCAGTACTTC	CASSEPGGYQETQYF
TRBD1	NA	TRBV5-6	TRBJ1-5	TGTGCCAGCAGCTTACAGGGGACTCAGCCCCAGCATTTT	CASSLQGTQPQHF
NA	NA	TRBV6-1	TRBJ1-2	TGTGCCAGCAGTGAAACCCAGGTCTATGGCTACACCTTC	CASSETQVYGYTF
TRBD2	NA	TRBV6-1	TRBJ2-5	TGTGCCAGCAGTGAATTCAAGGGAGGGCAGTCGAGGGAGACCCAGTACTTC	CASSEFKGGQSRETQYF
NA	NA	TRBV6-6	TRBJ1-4	TGTGCCAGCAGTCCTTCGGGGGTTCGAAAACTGTTTTTT	CASSPSGVRKLFF
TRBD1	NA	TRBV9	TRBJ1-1	TGTGCCAGCGGAGAAACAGGGGGCAAGAACACTGAAGCTTTCTTT	CASGETGGKNTEAFF
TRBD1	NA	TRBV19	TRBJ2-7	TGTGCCAGTAGTGCCAACCCGCCGGGACAGGGAAGAGATGGCTACGAGCAGTACTTC	CASSANPPGQGRDGYEQYF
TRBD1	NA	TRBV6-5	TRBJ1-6	TGTGCCAGCAGCCGCGGACAGGACAATTCACCCCTCCACTTT	CASSRGQDNSPLHF
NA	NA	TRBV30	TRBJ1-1	TGTGCCTGGAGGGCCAAGTTTAAGGTGAACACTGAAGCTTTCTTT	CAWRAKFKVNTEAFF
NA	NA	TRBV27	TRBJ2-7	TGTGCCAGCAGTGAATGGCGCGAGCAGTACTTC	CASSEWREQYF
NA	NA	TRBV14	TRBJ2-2	TGTGCCAGCAGCCCCGAAACCTCCGGTATTCGGGCAAGGCCCGGGGAGCTGTTTTTT	CASSPETSGIRARPGELFF
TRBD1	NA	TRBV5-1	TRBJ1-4	TGCGCCAGCAGCTCCGGGACAGGGGGAGGTAGTGAAAAACTGTTTTTT	CASSSGTGGGSEKLFF
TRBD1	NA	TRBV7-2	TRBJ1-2	TGTGCCAGCAGTGAACAGGGGGGTAACTATGGCTACACCTTC	CASSEQGGNYGYTF
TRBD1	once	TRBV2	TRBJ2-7	TGTGCCAGCAGCCGACTGACAGGGGCCCCTCTCGAGCAGTACTTC	CASSRLTGAPLEQYF
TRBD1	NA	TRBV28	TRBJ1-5	TGTGCCAGCTACACCTACGGGACAGGGTTTTATAGCAATCAGCCCCAGCATTTT	CASYTYGTGFYSNQPQHF
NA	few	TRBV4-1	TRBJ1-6	TGCGCCAGCAGCTCCTGGACAGACCCAAATTCACCCCTCCACTTT	CASSSWTDPNSPLHF
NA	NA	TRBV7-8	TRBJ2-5	TGTGCCAGCAGCTTGGGGTGGCAGAACCAAGAGACCCAGTACTTC	CASSLGWQNQETQYF
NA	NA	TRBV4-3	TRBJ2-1	TGCGCCAGCAGCCCGGACGCTGCCTCCTACAATGAGCAGTTCTTC	CASSPDAASYNEQFF
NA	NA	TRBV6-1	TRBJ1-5	TGTGCCAGCAGAACCTTGGGCCCGCACAATCAGCCCCAGCATTTT	CASRTLGPHNQPQHF
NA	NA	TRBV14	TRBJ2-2	TGTGCCAGCAGCCAAGTGAGGCGGGTCACCGGGGAGCTGTTTTTT	CASSQVRRVTGELFF
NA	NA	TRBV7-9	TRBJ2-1	TGTGCCAGCAGCTTAGCGCAGACAGGAGTCTACAATGAGCAGTTCTTC	CASSLAQTGVYNEQFF
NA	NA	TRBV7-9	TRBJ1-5	TGTGCCAGCAGCTGGGACTATAGCAATCAGCCCCAGCATTTT	CASSWDYSNQPQHF
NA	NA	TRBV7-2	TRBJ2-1	TGTGCCAGCAGCTTAAGGGAGGTACTATACAATGAGCAGTTCTTC	CASSLREVLYNEQFF
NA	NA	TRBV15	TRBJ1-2	TGTGCCACCAGCAATCCGGGACCCCGGGGCTTCTATGGCTACACCTTC	CATSNPGPRGFYGYTF
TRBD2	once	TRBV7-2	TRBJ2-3	TGTGCCAGCAGCTTCAGACTAGCAGCAGGCTTCGTGGATACGCAGTATTTT	CASSFRLAAGFVDTQYF
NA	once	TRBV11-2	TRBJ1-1	TGTGCCAGCAGTAACCGTGCGGGGGAGACTGAAGCTTTCTTT	CASSNRAGETEAFF
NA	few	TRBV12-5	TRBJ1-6	TGTGCTAGTGGTTTGGACGGGGGATACCACAGGAGCTCCTATAATTCACCCCTCCACTTT	CASGLDGGYHRSSYNSPLHF
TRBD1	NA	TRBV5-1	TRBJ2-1	TGCGCCAGCAGACCCGGGACAGAAATCGATGAGCAGTTCTTC	CASRPGTEIDEQFF
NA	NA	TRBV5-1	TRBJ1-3	TGCGCCAGCAGCTTGGCAGGGGCTTCCCTTGGAAACACCATATATTTT	CASSLAGASLGNTIYF
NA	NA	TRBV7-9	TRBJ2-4	TGTGCCAGCAGCTTTTCCGGTACAAATTTAGCCAAAAACATTCAGTACTTC	CASSFSGTNLAKNIQYF
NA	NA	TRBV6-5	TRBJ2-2	TGTGCTAGCCGCCGCAGGATAAACGGGGAGCTGTTTTTT	CASRRRINGELFF
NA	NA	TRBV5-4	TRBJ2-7	TGTGCCAGCAGCCAAGACGGGATATACGAGCAGTACTTC	CASSQDGIYEQYF
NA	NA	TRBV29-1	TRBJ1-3	TGCAGCGTTGTAGGGGCGACTGGAGGCTCTGGAAACACCATATATTTT	CSVVGATGGSGNTIYF
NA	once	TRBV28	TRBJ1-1	TGTGCCAGCAGATTTACAGGGCGCTGGTCTGAAGCTTTCTTT	CASRFTGRWSEAFF
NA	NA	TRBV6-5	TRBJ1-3	TGTGCCAGCAGTTACGTCACCCCGAACTCTGGAAACACCATATATTTT	CASSYVTPNSGNTIYF
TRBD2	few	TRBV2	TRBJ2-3	TGTGCCAGCAGTTGGAGCGGGGGGCACAGCACAGATACGCAGTATTTT	CASSWSGGHSTDTQYF
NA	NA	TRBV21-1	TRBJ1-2	TGTGCCAGCAGCAAAGCGAGGGAAGCTAACTATGGCTACACCTTC	CASSKAREANYGYTF